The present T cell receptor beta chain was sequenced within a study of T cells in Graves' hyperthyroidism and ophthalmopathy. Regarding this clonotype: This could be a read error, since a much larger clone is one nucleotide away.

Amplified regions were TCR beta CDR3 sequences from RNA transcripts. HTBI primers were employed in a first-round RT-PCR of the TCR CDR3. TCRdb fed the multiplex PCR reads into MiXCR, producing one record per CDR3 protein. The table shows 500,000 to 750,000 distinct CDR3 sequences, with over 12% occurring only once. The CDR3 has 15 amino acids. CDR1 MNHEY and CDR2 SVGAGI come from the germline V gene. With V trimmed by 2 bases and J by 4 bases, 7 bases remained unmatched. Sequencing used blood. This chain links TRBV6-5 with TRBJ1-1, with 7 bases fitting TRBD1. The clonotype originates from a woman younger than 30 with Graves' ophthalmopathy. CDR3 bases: TGTGCCAGCAGTTACGGGACAGTTGGGAGCACTGAAGCTTTCTTT. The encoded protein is CASSYGTVGSTEAFF.